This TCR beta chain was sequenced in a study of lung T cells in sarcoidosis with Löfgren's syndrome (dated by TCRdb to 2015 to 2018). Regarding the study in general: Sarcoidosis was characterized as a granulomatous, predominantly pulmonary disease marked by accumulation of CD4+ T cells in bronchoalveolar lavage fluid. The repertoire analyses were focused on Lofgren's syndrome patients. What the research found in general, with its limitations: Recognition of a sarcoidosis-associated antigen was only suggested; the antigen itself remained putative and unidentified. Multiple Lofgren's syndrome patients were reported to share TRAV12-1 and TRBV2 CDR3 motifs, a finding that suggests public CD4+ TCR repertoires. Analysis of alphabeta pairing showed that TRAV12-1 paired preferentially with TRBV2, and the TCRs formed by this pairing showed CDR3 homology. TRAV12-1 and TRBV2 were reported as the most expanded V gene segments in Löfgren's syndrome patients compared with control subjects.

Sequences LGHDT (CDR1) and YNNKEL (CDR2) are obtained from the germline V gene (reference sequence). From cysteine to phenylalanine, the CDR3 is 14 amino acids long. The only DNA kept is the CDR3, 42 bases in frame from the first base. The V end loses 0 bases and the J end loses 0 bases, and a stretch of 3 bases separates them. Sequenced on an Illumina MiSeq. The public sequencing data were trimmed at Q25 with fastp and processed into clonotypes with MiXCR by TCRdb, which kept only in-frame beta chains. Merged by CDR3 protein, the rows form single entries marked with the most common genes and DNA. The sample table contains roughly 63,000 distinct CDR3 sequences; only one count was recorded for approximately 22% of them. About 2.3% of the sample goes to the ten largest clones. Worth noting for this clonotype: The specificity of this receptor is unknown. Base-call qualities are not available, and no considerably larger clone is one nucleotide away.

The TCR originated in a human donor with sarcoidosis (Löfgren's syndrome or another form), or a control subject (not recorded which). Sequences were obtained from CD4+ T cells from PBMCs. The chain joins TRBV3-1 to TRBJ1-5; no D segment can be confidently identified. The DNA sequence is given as TGTGCCAGCAGCCAAGAGGCTAGCAATCAGCCCCAGCATTTT. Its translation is CASSQEASNQPQHF.